What follows is one T cell receptor (beta chain) and its context. Its antigen is as yet unknown. The data are from a study of STAT5B mutations in CD4+ large granular lymphocyte leukemia. Findings and caveats of the study: Patient CD4-sorted repertoires stayed more clonal than healthy ones after leukemic-clone removal. Main leukemic clonotypes were patient-specific, but more than 20% appeared at low frequency elsewhere. 8/27 top patient clones versus 2/35 control clones were TRBV06-family.

The germline CDR1 and CDR2 sequences are SGHDT and YYEEEE. V lost 7 bases, J lost 1 base, and 7 bases stayed unmatched. The CDR3 is 15 residues long. Study processing details: Lowest detectable productive clonotype frequency was 2.59 x 10-5. Some clones are missing from TCRdb's copy, which holds only in-frame ones; the method was immunoSEQ multiplex PCR. The D gene and trimming were derived from the DNA, and the V and J assignments and clone size from that table. The sample gives fewer than 50,000 clones, around 80% of which show up once; 0.45% to 0.6% is in the top ten. Material for sequencing was CD4+ T cells from blood buffy coats. V is TRBV5-6 and J is TRBJ2-7; the match to TRBD1 covers 11 bases. This receptor was obtained from a human donor in good health. This chain's CDR3 is CASGGQGDSSYEQYF. The CDR3 DNA reads as TGTGCCAGCGGGGGACAGGGGGACTCTTCCTACGAGCAGTACTTC.